The clone carrying this T cell receptor beta chain was counted at least ten times. Preparation of the TCRbeta library used unique molecular identifiers. TCRdb called the PCR reads again in MiXCR, with one record for every CDR3 protein. The sample carries approximately 350,000 distinct CDR3 sequences, around 10% recorded once. The germline V and J ends were trimmed by 6 bases and 5 bases, with 13 bases remaining between them. Looked up from germline, CDR1 is MNHNS and CDR2 is SASEGT. The CDR3 spans 13 residues. The record originates from a study of T-cell reconstitution after alpha-beta-depleted transplantation in children.

The J gene is TRBJ1-2, the V gene TRBV6-1; TRBD1 might be the D (5 bases). This clonotype was obtained from a human donor who donated a stem cell graft to a child with acute lymphoblastic leukemia. Sequencing used PBMCs from the stem cell graft donor, obtained from the stem cell graft. CDR3: CASSPNGGYGYTF. The CDR3, as DNA: TGTGCCAGCAGCCCAAATGGGGGATATGGCTACACCTTC.